These 16 T cell receptor beta chains originate from one sample sequenced in a study of shared clonotypes between healthy human individuals. Only in-frame clones appear in the TCRdb table, and some are missing; sequencing was by immunoSEQ multiplex PCR. The sample has over a million clones; around 98.5% are singletons. The sequencing sample was made of naive CD4+ T cells sorted from blood. Subset in this sample: CD45RA+ positively selected. The receptors here all came from a young man in good health.

The V call is TRBV16, the J call TRBJ1-3; the D is unclear. Trimming shortened V by 2 bases and J by 0 bases, and 8 bases separated the two germline ends. Germline V gene sequence: CDR1 KGHSY, CDR2 FQNENV. The CDR3 has 15 amino acids. The CDR3 region is CASSQIVNSGNTIYF. CDR3 bases: TGTGCCAGCAGCCAAATAGTTAACTCTGGAAACACCATATATTTT.

This clone occurred once. The rearrangement uses TRBV7-9 and TRBJ1-2, with 7 bases lining up with TRBD1. Germline assignment: CDR1 SEHNR and CDR2 FQNEAQ (reference sequence). With 5 bases clipped from V and 4 bases from J, the junction kept 7 bases outside the gene matches. CDR3 size: 14 residues. CDR3 sequence reads: CASSPLRDSYGYTF. The CDR3 bases are TGTGCCAGCAGCCCATTACGGGACAGCTATGGCTACACCTTC.

Notes on this clone: The same CDR3 is also encoded by other DNA sequences in this sample. The chain uses TRBV5-1 and TRBJ1-1; tentatively, D is TRBD1 (6 bases). Trimming pared 0 bases from V and 1 base from J, leaving 7 bases between. Germline V CDR1 and CDR2: SGHRS, YFSETQ. The CDR3 sequence is 14 residues long. The CDR3 bases are TGCGCCAGCAGCTTGGCGGGACAGAACACTGAAGCTTTCTTT. Protein product: CASSLAGQNTEAFF.

J is TRBJ2-7 and V is TRBV5-5, with 7 bases lining up with TRBD2. The length of the CDR3 is 15 residues. The V gene end was trimmed by 3 bases and the J gene end by 0 bases; junction bases not matched to a gene: 6. Per germline, CDR1 SGHKS and CDR2 YYEKEE (reference sequence). CDR3 region: CASSSGGSLSYEQYF. CDR3 nucleotides: TGTGCCAGCAGCTCCGGCGGGAGTCTCTCCTACGAGCAGTACTTC.

V gene TRBV5-1 combines with J gene TRBJ2-4; TRBD1 matches at 7 bases. V gave up 0 bases and J gave up 3 bases; unmatched junction bases: 3. This CDR3 contains 15 residues. Looked up from germline, CDR1 is SGHRS and CDR2 is YFSETQ. CDR3 sequence: CASSLGQGNKNIQYF. CDR3 nucleotide sequence: TGCGCCAGCAGCTTGGGACAGGGTAACAAAAACATTCAGTACTTC. Together with reference TRBV5-1 and TRBJ2-4, the CDR3 gives the full variable domain: KAGVTQTPRYLIKTRGQQVTLSCSPISGHRSVSWYQQTPGQGLQFLFEYFSETQRNKGNFPGRFSGRQFSNSRSEMNVSTLELGDSALYLCASSLGQGNKNIQYFGAGTRLSVL.

The CDR3 region has the DNA TGTGCTAGTGCAAGGGACAGCAACACCGGGGAGCTGTTTTTT. This encodes CASARDSNTGELFF. V is TRBV12-5 and J is TRBJ2-2; TRBD1 matches 7 bases. The ends lost 7 bases at V and 2 bases at J; junction bases unmatched: 4. Germline V gene data show CDR1 as LGHNT and CDR2 as FRNRAP. The CDR3 has 14 residues.

V gene TRBV5-4 combines with J gene TRBJ2-1; D is perhaps TRBD1 (6 bases). CDR3 length: 12 residues. V lost 3 bases and J 8 bases, leaving 9 bases between the germline ends. Looked up from germline, CDR1 is SGHNT and CDR2 is YYREEE (reference sequence). In DNA, the CDR3 is TGTGCCAGCAGCTCACCAGGGGATGAGCAGTTCTTC. This gives the protein CASSSPGDEQFF. The whole variable domain, filled in from reference TRBV5-4 and TRBJ2-1, reads ETGVTQSPTHLIKTRGQQVTLRCSSQSGHNTVSWYQQALGQGPQFIFQYYREEENGRGNFPPRFSGLQFPNYSSELNVNALELDDSALYLCASSSPGDEQFFGPGTRLTVL.

The rearrangement links TRBV7-9 to TRBJ2-7; TRBD2 matches at 9 bases. Germline loops: CDR1 SEHNR, CDR2 FQNEAQ (reference sequence). V gave up 1 base and J gave up 9 bases; unmatched junction bases: 10. The CDR3 is 15 residues long. CDR3 in DNA: TGTGCCAGCAGCTTAGGACAGCGGGAGGCCGACGGGCAGTACTTC. This gives the protein CASSLGQREADGQYF. The variable domain in full, with the rest retrieved from reference TRBV7-9 and TRBJ2-7, is DTGVSQNPRHKITKRGQNVTFRCDPISEHNRLYWYRQTLGQGPEFLTYFQNEAQLEKSRLLSDRFSAERPKGSFSTLEIQRTEQGDSAMYLCASSLGQREADGQYFGPGTRLTVT.

The genes are TRBV29-1 and TRBJ1-2, with TRBD1 as a possible D gene (5 bases). Per the germline V gene, CDR1 is SQVTM and CDR2 is ANQGSEA. The V end lost 4 bases, the J end lost 4 bases, and 16 bases lay between the germline ends. The CDR3 covers 14 residues. The CDR3 here is CSVVWMGVTYGYTF. The CDR3, as DNA: TGCAGCGTTGTGTGGATGGGGGTAACCTATGGCTACACCTTC.

The chain recombines TRBV11-2 with TRBJ2-5, with D unresolved. Trimming took 5 bases from V and 3 from J, leaving 13 bases between them. Germline CDR1 is SGHAT and CDR2 is FQNNGV. CDR3 length: 14 amino acids. CDR3 amino acids: CASSLPVLKETQYF. In DNA, the CDR3 is TGTGCCAGCAGCCTACCGGTACTGAAAGAGACCCAGTACTTC.

J is TRBJ2-1 and V is TRBV7-2; TRBD1 matches 7 bases. The germline CDR1 and CDR2 sequences are SGHTA and FQGNSA. The J segment lost 4 bases and the V segment lost 5 bases, leaving 11 bases of the junction unmatched. The CDR3 sequence is 16 residues long. The CDR3 DNA reads TGTGCCAGCAGCACCCAATCCGGGACAGTATACAATGAGCAGTTCTTC. Encoded protein: CASSTQSGTVYNEQFF.

This clone was counted once. This sequence joins TRBV5-1 and TRBJ2-7; the D is unclear. The ends were cut back, 0 bases at V and 6 bases at J, with 10 bases in the middle. This CDR3 is built from 13 residues. The germline V gene encodes CDR1 SGHRS and CDR2 YFSETQ. This chain's CDR3 is CASSLENRGEQYF. The DNA of the CDR3 is TGCGCCAGCAGCTTGGAAAACAGAGGCGAGCAGTACTTC.

This clone was seen a single time. The chain combines TRBV7-3 with TRBJ2-7; 9 bases are a match to TRBD2. From germline, CDR1 is SGHTA and CDR2 FQGTGA. This CDR3 comprises 16 residues. V lost 5 bases to trimming and J lost 2 bases; unmatched junction nucleotides: 10. The CDR3 DNA is TGTGCCAGCAGCCTAGGTTCGGCGGGAGGGCCCTACGAGCAGTACTTC. Its protein product is CASSLGSAGGPYEQYF.

The chain has TRBV28 and TRBJ2-6, with 7 bases fitting TRBD1. This CDR3 has 15 amino acids. CDR1 MDHEN and CDR2 SYDVKM come from the germline V gene. V shed 7 bases, J shed 0 bases, and the junction held 3 bases outside the gene matches. CDR3 sequence (DNA): TGTGCCAGCAAACGACAGGGCTCTGGGGCCAACGTCCTGACTTTC. This gives the protein CASKRQGSGANVLTF. Full variable domain (rest looked up from reference TRBV28 and TRBJ2-6): DVKVTQSSRYLVKRTGEKVFLECVQDMDHENMFWYRQDPGLGLRLIYFSYDVKMKEKGDIPEGYSVSREKKERFSLILESASTNQTSMYLCASKRQGSGANVLTFGAGSRLTVL.

This chain uses TRBV28 with TRBJ2-1; weak D call: TRBD2 (5 bases). The germline gives CDR1 MDHEN, CDR2 SYDVKM. Between the trimmed V and J ends, which lost 4 bases and 8 bases, there was a span of 24 bases. CDR3 length: 17 residues. The CDR3 coding sequence is TGTGCCAGCAGTTCGCCTGGAGCCGGAGGTTCCATCCATGAGCAGTTCTTC. Protein: CASSSPGAGGSIHEQFF.

This chain connects TRBV9 to TRBJ2-1, with 8 positions matching TRBD2. Germline CDR1 and CDR2: SGDLS and YYNGEE. The CDR3 is 14 amino acids. V lost 2 bases and J lost 9; bases outside the gene matches: 7. The CDR3 DNA sequence: TGTGCCAGCAGCGTCGATCCAAGCGGGAGTGAGCAGTTCTTC. Its translation is CASSVDPSGSEQFF.